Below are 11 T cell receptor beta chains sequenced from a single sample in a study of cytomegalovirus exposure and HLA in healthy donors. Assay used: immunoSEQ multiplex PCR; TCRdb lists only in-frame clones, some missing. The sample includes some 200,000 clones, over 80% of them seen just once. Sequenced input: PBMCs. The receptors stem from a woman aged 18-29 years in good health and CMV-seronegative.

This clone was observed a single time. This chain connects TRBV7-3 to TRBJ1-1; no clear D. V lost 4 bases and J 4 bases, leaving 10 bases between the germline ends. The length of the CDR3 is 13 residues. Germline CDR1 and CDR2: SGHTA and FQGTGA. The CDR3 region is CASSWALGTEAFF. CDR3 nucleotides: TGTGCCAGCAGCTGGGCACTGGGCACTGAAGCTTTCTTT.

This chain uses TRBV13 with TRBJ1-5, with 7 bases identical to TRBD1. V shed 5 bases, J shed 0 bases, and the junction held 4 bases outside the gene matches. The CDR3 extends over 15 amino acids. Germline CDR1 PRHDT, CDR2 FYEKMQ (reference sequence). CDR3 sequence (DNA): TGTGCCAGCAGCCTCGGACAGGTTAGCAATCAGCCCCAGCATTTT. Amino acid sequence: CASSLGQVSNQPQHF.

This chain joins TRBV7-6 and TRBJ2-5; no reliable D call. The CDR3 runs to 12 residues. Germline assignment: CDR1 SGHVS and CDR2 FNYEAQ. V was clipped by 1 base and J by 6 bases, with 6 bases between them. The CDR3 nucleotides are TGTGCCAGCAGCTTAGGCGGCCAGACCCAGTACTTC. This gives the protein CASSLGGQTQYF.

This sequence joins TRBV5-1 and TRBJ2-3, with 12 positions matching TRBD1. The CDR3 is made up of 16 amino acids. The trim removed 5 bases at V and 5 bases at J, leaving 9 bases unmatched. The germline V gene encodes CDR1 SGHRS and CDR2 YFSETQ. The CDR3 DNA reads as TGCGCCAGCAGTCCTGACGGGACAGGGGGCATAGATACGCAGTATTTT. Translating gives CASSPDGTGGIDTQYF. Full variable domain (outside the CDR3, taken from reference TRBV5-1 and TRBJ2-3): KAGVTQTPRYLIKTRGQQVTLSCSPISGHRSVSWYQQTPGQGLQFLFEYFSETQRNKGNFPGRFSGRQFSNSRSEMNVSTLELGDSALYLCASSPDGTGGIDTQYFGPGTRLTVL.

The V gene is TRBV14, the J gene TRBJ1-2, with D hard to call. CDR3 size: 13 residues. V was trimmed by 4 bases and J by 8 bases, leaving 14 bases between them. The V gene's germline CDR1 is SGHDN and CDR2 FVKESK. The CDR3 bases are TGTGCCAGCAGCCGATCCCCCTCTATAGGCTACACCTTC. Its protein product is CASSRSPSIGYTF. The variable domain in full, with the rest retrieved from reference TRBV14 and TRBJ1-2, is EAGVTQFPSHSVIEKGQTVTLRCDPISGHDNLYWYRRVMGKEIKFLLHFVKESKQDESGMPNNRFLAERTGGTYSTLKVQPAELEDSGVYFCASSRSPSIGYTFGSGTRLTVV.

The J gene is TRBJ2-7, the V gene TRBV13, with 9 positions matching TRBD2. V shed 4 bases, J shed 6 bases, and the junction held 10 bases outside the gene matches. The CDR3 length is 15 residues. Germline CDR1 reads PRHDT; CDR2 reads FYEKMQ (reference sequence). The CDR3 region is CASSWISGSRSEQYF. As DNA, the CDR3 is TGTGCCAGCAGCTGGATTAGCGGGAGTAGAAGCGAGCAGTACTTC.

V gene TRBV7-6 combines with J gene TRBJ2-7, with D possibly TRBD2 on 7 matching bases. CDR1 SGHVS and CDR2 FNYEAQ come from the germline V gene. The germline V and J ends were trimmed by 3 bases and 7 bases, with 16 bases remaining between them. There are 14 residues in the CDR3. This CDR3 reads CASSLGGGGEEQYF. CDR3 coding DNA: TGTGCCAGCAGCTTGGGGGGCGGGGGAGAGGAGCAGTACTTC.

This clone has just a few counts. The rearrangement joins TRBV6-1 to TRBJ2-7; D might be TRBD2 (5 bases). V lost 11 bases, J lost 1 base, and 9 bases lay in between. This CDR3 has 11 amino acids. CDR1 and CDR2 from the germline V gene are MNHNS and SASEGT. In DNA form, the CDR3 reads TGTGCCGCGGGTCGTTCCTACGAGCAGTACTTC. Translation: CAAGRSYEQYF.

CDR3 DNA: TGTGCCAGTAGTATTCCCAGGGGGCCCTACTACGAGCAGTACTTC. Translating gives CASSIPRGPYYEQYF. The V call is TRBV19, the J call TRBJ2-7, with 8 bases lining up with TRBD1. In germline, CDR1 is LNHDA, CDR2 SQIVND (reference sequence). V lost 3 bases and J lost 3; bases outside the gene matches: 7. This CDR3 spans 15 amino acids.

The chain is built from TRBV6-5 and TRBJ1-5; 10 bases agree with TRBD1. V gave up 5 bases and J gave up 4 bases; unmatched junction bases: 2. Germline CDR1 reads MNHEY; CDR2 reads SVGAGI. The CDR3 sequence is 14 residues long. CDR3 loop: CASSPGQGNQPQHF. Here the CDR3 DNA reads TGTGCCAGCAGTCCGGGACAGGGGAATCAGCCCCAGCATTTT.

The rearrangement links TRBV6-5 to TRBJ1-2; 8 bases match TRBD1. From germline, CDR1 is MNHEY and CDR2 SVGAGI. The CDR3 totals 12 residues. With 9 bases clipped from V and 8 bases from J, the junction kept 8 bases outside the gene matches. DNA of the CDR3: TGTGCCAGTCGGACAGGGCAGCGGGGCTACACCTTC. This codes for CASRTGQRGYTF.